One sample yielded the 15 T cell receptor beta chains listed below, sequenced in a study of blood T cell repertoires in COVID-19. TCRdb's table, derived via immunoSEQ multiplex PCR, lists solely in-frame clones and lacks some. The sample lists 150,000 to 160,000 clones, about 80% seen once, with about 0.58% in the top ten. The sequencing sample was made of peripheral blood. All receptors come from a man in his sixties with acute or convalescent COVID-19.

V gene TRBV4-1 combines with J gene TRBJ1-1; D may be TRBD1 (5 bases). CDR3 length: 15 residues. V lost 4 bases to trimming and J lost 5 bases, with 17 bases between them. Germline assignment: CDR1 MGHRA and CDR2 YSYEKL. For the CDR3, the DNA is TGCGCCAGCAGCCCCCGCCAGGGTATGGGAACTGAAGCTTTCTTT. This gives the protein CASSPRQGMGTEAFF.

V usage is TRBV7-9 and J usage is TRBJ1-6; D ambiguous. V was shortened by 1 base and J by 7 bases, with 5 bases between the two germline ends. The CDR3 contains 13 residues. Germline CDR1 reads SEHNR; CDR2 reads FQNEAQ (reference sequence). CDR3 protein: CASSLDRNSPLHF. DNA of the CDR3: TGTGCCAGCAGCTTAGACAGAAATTCACCCCTCCACTTT.

The chain recombines TRBV20-1 with TRBJ2-3; D gene ambiguous. V was shortened by 3 bases and J by 0 bases, with 10 bases between the two germline ends. The CDR3 extends over 14 amino acids. CDR1 DFQATT and CDR2 SNEGSKA come from the germline V gene (reference sequence). CDR3 loop: CSASLRQSTDTQYF. The CDR3 DNA sequence: TGCAGTGCTAGTTTGCGGCAGAGCACAGATACGCAGTATTTT.

The table lists this clone with a few counts. The chain recombines TRBV5-4 with TRBJ2-5; 9 nucleotides line up with TRBD2. In germline, CDR1 is SGHNT, CDR2 YYREEE (reference sequence). The V gene end was trimmed by 4 bases and the J gene end by 2 bases; junction bases not matched to a gene: 6. The CDR3 runs to 15 residues. The DNA for the CDR3 is TGTGCCAGCAGCCAGACTAGCGGCCAACAAGAGACCCAGTACTTC. Translated: CASSQTSGQQETQYF.

The rearrangement links TRBV2 to TRBJ1-2; 7 bases agree with TRBD1. This CDR3 has 13 amino acids. Germline loops: CDR1 SNHLY, CDR2 FYNNEI. J was trimmed by 8 bases and V by 2 bases; bases with no gene match: 5. For the CDR3, the DNA is TGTGCCAGCAGTGAAAGCAGGGGGTGGGGCTACACCTTC. This encodes CASSESRGWGYTF. The full variable domain, with the rest looked up from reference TRBV2 and TRBJ1-2, is EPEVTQTPSHQVTQMGQEVILRCVPISNHLYFYWYRQILGQKVEFLVSFYNNEISEKSEIFDDQFSVERPDGSNFTLKIRSTKLEDSAMYFCASSESRGWGYTFGSGTRLTVV.

The chain employs TRBV3-1 (or the pseudogene TRBV3-2) and TRBJ2-2; 7 bases are shared with TRBD2. CDR1 and CDR2 (germline): LGHDT, YNNKEL (reference sequence). This CDR3 has 15 residues. Germline trimming cut 0 bases from V and 4 bases from J; bases unmatched to any gene: 2. The CDR3 spells CASSQELAFTGELFF. The CDR3 region has the DNA TGTGCCAGCAGCCAAGAACTAGCGTTCACCGGGGAGCTGTTTTTT.

The V gene is TRBV5-3, the J gene TRBJ1-2; maybe TRBD1 (6 bases). TRBV5-3 is reported as an ORF; its role is uncertain. V lost 6 bases and J lost 7, with 10 bases in between. The CDR3 contains 11 residues. The CDR3, as DNA: TGTGCCAGAACAGGGGCCGGTGGCTACACCTTC. Its translation: CARTGAGGYTF.

This chain uses TRBV12-3 or TRBV12-4 with TRBJ1-2; D perhaps matches TRBD1 (6 bases). V was shortened by 4 bases and J by 4 bases, with 10 bases between the two germline ends. The CDR3 extends over 13 amino acids. CDR3 coding DNA: TGTGCCAGCAGTTCCGACAGGAGCTATGGCTACACCTTC. It translates to CASSSDRSYGYTF.

Points on this clone: Within the sample, other DNA sequences also encode this same CDR3. The chain couples TRBV2 to TRBJ2-5; possible D gene TRBD2, 5 bases. The CDR3 consists of 11 residues. The germline V and J ends were trimmed by 4 bases and 5 bases, with 5 bases remaining between them. Germline V lookup: CDR1 SNHLY, CDR2 FYNNEI. This CDR3 is CASSGEETQYF. Here the CDR3 DNA reads TGTGCCAGCAGTGGGGAGGAGACCCAGTACTTC.

V and J are TRBV28 and TRBJ2-6; D perhaps matches TRBD1 (5 bases). The length of the CDR3 is 16 residues. V shed 6 bases and J shed 0 bases, with 12 bases lying between them. Germline-derived CDR1 and CDR2 are MDHEN and SYDVKM. The CDR3 DNA reads as TGTGCCAGCAGCTGGACACCAAGCTCTGGGGCCAACGTCCTGACTTTC. Amino acids: CASSWTPSSGANVLTF.

The chain uses TRBV24-1 and TRBJ2-1; 7 bases map to TRBD1. V lost 5 bases and J lost 5; bases outside the gene matches: 14. CDR1 is KGHDR and CDR2 is SFDVKD in the germline V gene. CDR3 length: 17 amino acids. CDR3 in amino acids: CATSAHPSTGDNNEQFF. CDR3 DNA: TGTGCCACCAGTGCCCACCCCTCAACAGGGGACAACAATGAGCAGTTCTTC.

The genes are TRBV12-3 or TRBV12-4 and TRBJ2-4; a possible D gene is TRBD1 (6 bases). V lost 6 bases and J 12 bases, leaving 15 bases between the germline ends. This CDR3 spans 12 amino acids. Written as DNA, the CDR3 is TGTGCCAGCAGCCCAGGGGAGAGGGGTCAGTACTTC. As protein: CASSPGERGQYF.

The chain combines TRBV7-9 with TRBJ1-6; TRBD1 is a possible D gene (5 bases). This CDR3 has 16 amino acids. CDR1 is SEHNR and CDR2 is FQNEAQ in the germline V gene (reference sequence). V lost 0 bases to trimming and J lost 5 bases, with 11 bases between them. CDR3 sequence (DNA): TGTGCCAGCAGCTTAGCCACAGGAGCGAATAATTCACCCCTCCACTTT. It yields the protein CASSLATGANNSPLHF.

V and J are TRBV19 and TRBJ2-5; TRBD1 matches at 9 bases. Germline V gives CDR1 LNHDA, CDR2 SQIVND (reference sequence). V gave up 6 bases and J gave up 4 bases; unmatched junction bases: 3. The CDR3 runs 13 residues. CDR3 DNA: TGTGCCAGTAGACAGGGGGCAGGAGAGACCCAGTACTTC. Amino acid sequence: CASRQGAGETQYF.

The V gene is TRBV9, the J gene TRBJ2-5; 13 bases fit TRBD2. Germline CDR1 and CDR2: SGDLS and YYNGEE. This CDR3 spans 16 amino acids. Trimming removed 4 bases from V and 5 bases from J; junction bases left unmatched: 8. In nucleotides, the CDR3 is TGTGCCAGCAGCCCACTAGCGGGAGGGCCGGGGGAGACCCAGTACTTC. This translates into CASSPLAGGPGETQYF.